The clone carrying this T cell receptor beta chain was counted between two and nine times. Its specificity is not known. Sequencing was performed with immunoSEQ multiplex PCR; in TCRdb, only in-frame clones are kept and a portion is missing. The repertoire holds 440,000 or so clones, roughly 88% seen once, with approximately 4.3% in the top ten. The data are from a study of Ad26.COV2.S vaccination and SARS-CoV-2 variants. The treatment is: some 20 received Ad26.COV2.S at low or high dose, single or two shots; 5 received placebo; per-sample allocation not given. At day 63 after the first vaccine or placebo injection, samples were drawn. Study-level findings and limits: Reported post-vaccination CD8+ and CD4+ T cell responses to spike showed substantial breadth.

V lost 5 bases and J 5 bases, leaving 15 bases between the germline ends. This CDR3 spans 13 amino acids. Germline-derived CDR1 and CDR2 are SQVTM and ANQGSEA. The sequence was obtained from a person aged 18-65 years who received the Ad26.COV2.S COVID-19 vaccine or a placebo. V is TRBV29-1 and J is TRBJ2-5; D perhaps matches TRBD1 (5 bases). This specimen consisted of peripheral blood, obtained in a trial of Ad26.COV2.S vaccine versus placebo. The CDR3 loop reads CSVRLGDWETQYF. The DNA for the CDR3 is TGCAGCGTTCGTTTAGGGGATTGGGAGACCCAGTACTTC. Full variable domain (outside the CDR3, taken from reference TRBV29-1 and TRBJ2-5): SAVISQKPSRDICQRGTSLTIQCQVDSQVTMMFWYRQQPGQSLTLIATANQGSEATYESGFVIDKFPISRPNLTFSTLTVSNMSPEDSSIYLCSVRLGDWETQYFGPGTRLLVL.